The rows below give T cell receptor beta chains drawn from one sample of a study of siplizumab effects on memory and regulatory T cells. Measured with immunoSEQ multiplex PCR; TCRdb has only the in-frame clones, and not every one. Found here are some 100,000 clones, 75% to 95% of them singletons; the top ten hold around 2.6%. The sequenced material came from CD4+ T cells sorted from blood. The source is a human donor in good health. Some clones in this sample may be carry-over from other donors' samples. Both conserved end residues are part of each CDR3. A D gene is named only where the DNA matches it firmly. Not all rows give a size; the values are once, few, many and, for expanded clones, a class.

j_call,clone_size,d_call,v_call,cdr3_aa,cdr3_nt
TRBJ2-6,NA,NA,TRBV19,CASGQKSSGANVLTF,TGTGCCAGTGGACAGAAAAGCTCTGGGGCCAACGTCCTGACTTTC
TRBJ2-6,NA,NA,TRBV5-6,CASSFGSSGANVLTF,TGTGCCAGCAGCTTCGGGTCTTCTGGGGCCAACGTCCTGACTTTC
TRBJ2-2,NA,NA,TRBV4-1,CASSQVNEVGTGELFF,TGCGCCAGCAGCCAAGTAAACGAAGTAGGGACCGGGGAGCTGTTTTTT
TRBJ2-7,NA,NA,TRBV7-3,CASSHLGDSSSYEQYF,TGTGCCAGCAGCCACCTGGGGGACTCAAGCTCCTACGAGCAGTACTTC
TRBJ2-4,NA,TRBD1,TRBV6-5,CASSATGVAKNIQYF,TGTGCCAGCAGCGCTACAGGGGTGGCCAAAAACATTCAGTACTTC
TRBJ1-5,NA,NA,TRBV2,CASAPGYQPQHF,TGTGCCAGCGCCCCAGGGTATCAGCCCCAGCATTTT
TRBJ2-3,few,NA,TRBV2,CARSPVHTQYF,TGTGCCAGATCCCCGGTACATACGCAGTATTTT
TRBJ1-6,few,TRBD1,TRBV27,CASSPEGGQFYNSPLHF,TGTGCCAGCAGCCCCGAAGGGGGCCAATTTTATAATTCACCCCTCCACTTT
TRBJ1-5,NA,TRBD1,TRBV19,CASSRGDRGNQPQHF,TGTGCCAGTAGTAGGGGGGACAGGGGGAATCAGCCCCAGCATTTT
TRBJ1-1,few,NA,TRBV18,CASSPRQTEAFF,TGTGCCAGCTCACCACGACAGACTGAAGCTTTCTTT
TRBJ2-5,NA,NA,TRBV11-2,CASSLVSGSRLQETQYF,TGTGCCAGCAGCTTAGTTTCTGGGAGCCGGTTGCAAGAGACCCAGTACTTC
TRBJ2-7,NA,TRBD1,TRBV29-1,CSVGQGGYEQYF,TGCAGCGTCGGACAGGGTGGGTACGAGCAGTACTTC
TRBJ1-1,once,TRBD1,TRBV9,CASSVDRDSFEAFF,TGTGCCAGCAGCGTAGACCGGGACAGTTTTGAAGCTTTCTTT
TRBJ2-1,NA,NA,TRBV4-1,CASSQTPGSYPHYNEQFF,TGCGCCAGCAGCCAAACGCCGGGATCGTACCCCCACTACAATGAGCAGTTCTTC
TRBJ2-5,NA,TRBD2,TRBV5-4,CASIEKRAGGQETQYF,TGTGCCAGCATTGAAAAAAGGGCGGGAGGCCAAGAGACCCAGTACTTC
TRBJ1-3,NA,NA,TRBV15,CATSRGSGNTIYF,TGTGCCACCAGCAGGGGATCTGGAAACACCATATATTTT
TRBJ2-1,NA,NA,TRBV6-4,CASSNGNQYNEQFF,TGTGCCAGCAGTAACGGGAATCAATACAATGAGCAGTTCTTC
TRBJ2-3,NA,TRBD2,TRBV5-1,CASSLVLAGEPSTDTQYF,TGCGCCAGCAGCTTGGTACTAGCGGGCGAGCCTAGCACAGATACGCAGTATTTT
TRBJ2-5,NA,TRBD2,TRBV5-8,CASSSGLAEPVQETQYF,TGTGCCAGCAGCTCGGGACTAGCGGAGCCCGTTCAAGAGACCCAGTACTTC
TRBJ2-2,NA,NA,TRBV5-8,CASSFSRDLTSGELFF,TGTGCCAGCAGCTTTTCCCGGGACTTAACCTCCGGGGAGCTGTTTTTT
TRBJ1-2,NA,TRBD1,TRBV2,CASSVSGQGLVGYTF,TGTGCCAGCAGTGTTTCTGGACAGGGCCTGGTGGGCTACACCTTC
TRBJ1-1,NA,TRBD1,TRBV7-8,CASSQGQGAQAFF,TGTGCCAGCAGCCAGGGACAGGGGGCACAGGCTTTCTTT
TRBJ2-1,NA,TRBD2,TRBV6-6,CASLWAGDNNEQFF,TGTGCCAGCCTCTGGGCGGGAGATAACAATGAGCAGTTCTTC
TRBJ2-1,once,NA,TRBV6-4,CASRNLSGYLVGEQFF,TGTGCCAGCAGAAATCTTAGCGGCTACTTGGTAGGTGAGCAGTTCTTC
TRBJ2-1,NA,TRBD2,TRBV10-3,CATAGGLAGGIVNEQFF,TGTGCCACCGCTGGGGGACTAGCGGGAGGGATCGTCAATGAGCAGTTCTTC
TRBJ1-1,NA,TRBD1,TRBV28,CASSPATGTNTEAFF,TGTGCCAGCAGTCCCGCGACAGGGACGAACACTGAAGCTTTCTTT
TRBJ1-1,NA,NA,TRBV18,CASSPQGYTEAFF,TGTGCCAGCTCACCCCAGGGGTACACTGAAGCTTTCTTT
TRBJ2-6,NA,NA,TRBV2,CASSKGVAGANVLTF,TGTGCCAGCAGTAAAGGGGTTGCTGGGGCCAACGTCCTGACTTTC
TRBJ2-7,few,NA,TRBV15,CATSREGRVGEQYF,TGTGCCACCAGCAGAGAGGGCAGGGTGGGGGAGCAGTACTTC
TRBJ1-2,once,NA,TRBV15,CATSRGERAGYGYTF,TGTGCCACCAGCAGGGGAGAAAGGGCGGGATATGGCTACACCTTC
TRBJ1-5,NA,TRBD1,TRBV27,CASSPRGLTGFGNQPQHF,TGTGCCAGCAGCCCGCGCGGTTTGACAGGGTTTGGCAATCAGCCCCAGCATTTT
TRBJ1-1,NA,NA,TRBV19,CASSIDRDTEAFF,TGTGCCAGTAGTATCGACCGAGACACTGAAGCTTTCTTT
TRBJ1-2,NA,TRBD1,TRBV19,CASSPGQGAGINYGYTF,TGTGCCAGTAGTCCAGGACAGGGGGCTGGAATTAACTATGGCTACACCTTC
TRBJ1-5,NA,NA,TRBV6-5,CASSQTPNQPQHF,TGTGCCAGCAGTCAAACCCCAAATCAGCCCCAGCATTTT
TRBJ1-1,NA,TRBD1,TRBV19,CASSADRDTEAFF,TGTGCCAGTAGCGCCGACAGGGACACTGAAGCTTTCTTT
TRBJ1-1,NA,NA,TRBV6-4,CARNPGPRNTEAFF,TGTGCCAGGAATCCGGGTCCGAGGAACACTGAAGCTTTCTTT
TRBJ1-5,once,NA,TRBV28,CASSRSGISISNQPQHF,TGTGCCAGCAGTCGCTCCGGGATATCCATTAGCAATCAGCCCCAGCATTTT
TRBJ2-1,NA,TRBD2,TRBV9,CASSTPGLGEEQFF,TGTGCCAGCAGCACACCGGGACTAGGCGAGGAGCAGTTCTTC